These 22 T cell receptor beta chains were sequenced from one sample in a study of cytomegalovirus exposure and HLA in healthy donors. With 60 Vbeta and 13 Jbeta primers, the PCR was carried out. Clones were sequenced by immunoSEQ multiplex PCR, and TCRdb holds only the in-frame ones, with some missing. This sample has about 92,000 clones, with roughly 80% found just once. The sequenced material came from PBMCs. These receptor sequences come from a girl aged 2-10 years in good health and CMV-seropositive.

The V gene is TRBV9, the J gene TRBJ2-5; no reliable D call. This CDR3 spans 14 amino acids. Germline assignment: CDR1 SGDLS and CDR2 YYNGEE. V shed 3 bases and J shed 4 bases, with 13 bases lying between them. CDR3 nucleotide sequence: TGTGCCAGCAGCGGGAGAGACGGGTTAGAGACCCAGTACTTC. This codes for CASSGRDGLETQYF. Supplemented by reference TRBV9 and TRBJ2-5, the full variable domain reads DSGVTQTPKHLITATGQRVTLRCSPRSGDLSVYWYQQSLDQGLQFLIQYYNGEERAKGNILERFSAQQFPDLHSELNLSSLELGDSALYFCASSGRDGLETQYFGPGTRLLVL.

The V gene is TRBV30, the J gene TRBJ1-1; no firm D call. The length of the CDR3 is 13 residues. With 1 base removed from V and 0 bases from J, the gap between germline ends came to 6 bases. Germline V CDR1 and CDR2: GTSNPN, SVGIG (reference sequence). CDR3 nucleotide sequence: TGTGCCTGGAGTGCCTCCCTGAACACTGAAGCTTTCTTT. Its translation is CAWSASLNTEAFF.

The V and J genes are TRBV7-2 and TRBJ2-1, with 8 bases fitting TRBD2. Per the germline V gene, CDR1 is SGHTA and CDR2 is FQGNSA. V dropped 1 base and J dropped 5; count of bases not matched to a gene: 7. The CDR3 sequence is 16 residues long. CDR3 region: CASSLVFSGRHNEQFF. The CDR3 bases are TGTGCCAGCAGCTTAGTATTCAGCGGGAGACACAATGAGCAGTTCTTC.

The chain recombines TRBV20-1 with TRBJ2-1; tentatively, D is TRBD2 (6 bases). Per germline, CDR1 DFQATT and CDR2 SNEGSKA (reference sequence). Trimming shortened V by 4 bases and J by 9 bases, and 10 bases separated the two germline ends. This CDR3 contains 11 residues. The CDR3 DNA sequence: TGCAGTGCTATGACTAGTCTTGAGCAGTTCTTC. This codes for CSAMTSLEQFF.

The chain is built from TRBV7-9 and TRBJ2-7; TRBD2 is a possible D gene (6 bases). Germline CDR1 reads SEHNR; CDR2 reads FQNEAQ (reference sequence). Deletions cut 3 bases from V and 0 bases from J, with 9 bases between. The CDR3 covers 14 residues. The CDR3 protein is CASSFAGISYEQYF. CDR3 DNA sequence: TGTGCCAGCAGCTTTGCGGGGATCTCCTACGAGCAGTACTTC.

This chain links TRBV27 with TRBJ2-1, with 8 nucleotides matching TRBD2. V dropped 4 bases and J dropped 4; count of bases not matched to a gene: 9. This CDR3 contains 16 residues. The V gene's germline CDR1 is MNHEY and CDR2 SMNVEV (reference sequence). The CDR3 loop is CASSWSSSSGYNEQFF. The CDR3 DNA reads TGTGCCAGCAGTTGGTCTAGTTCTAGCGGGTACAATGAGCAGTTCTTC.

V usage is TRBV30 and J usage is TRBJ1-1; 9 bases fit TRBD1. The CDR3 has 13 amino acids. V shed 5 bases, J shed 4 bases, and the junction held 5 bases outside the gene matches. CDR1 GTSNPN and CDR2 SVGIG come from the germline V gene (reference sequence). The CDR3 nucleotides are TGTGCCTGGGATACAGGGGGCGTCACTGAAGCTTTCTTT. Translated, it gives CAWDTGGVTEAFF.

The rearrangement joins TRBV30 to TRBJ1-1; unclear D gene. This CDR3 region has 13 residues. With 7 bases removed from V and 1 base from J, the gap between germline ends came to 13 bases. In germline, CDR1 is GTSNPN, CDR2 SVGIG (reference sequence). CDR3 sequence: CASNDIANTEAFF. For the CDR3, the DNA is TGTGCCTCCAATGACATCGCGAACACTGAAGCTTTCTTT. Based on the CDR3 plus reference TRBV30 and TRBJ1-1, the full variable domain is SQTIHQWPATLVQPVGSPLSLECTVEGTSNPNLYWYRQAAGRGLQLLFYSVGIGQISSEVPQNLSASRPQDRQFILSSKKLLLSDSGFYLCASNDIANTEAFFGQGTRLTVV.

The J gene is TRBJ1-2, the V gene TRBV28; D unresolved. The germline V gene has CDR1 MDHEN and CDR2 SYDVKM. The ends were cut back, 3 bases at V and 4 bases at J, with 15 bases in the middle. CDR3 length: 15 amino acids. For the CDR3, the DNA is TGTGCCAGCAGTTTCCTGCCGCCGACAAGCTATGGCTACACCTTC. Protein product: CASSFLPPTSYGYTF.

The chain has TRBV5-1 and TRBJ1-2; 7 bases align to TRBD1. The CDR3 is 14 residues long. V trimming: 2 bases; J trimming: 2 bases; junction bases outside the gene matches: 3. Germline CDR1 is SGHRS and CDR2 is YFSETQ. As DNA, the CDR3 is TGCGCCAGCAGCTTAACAGGGGAGAACTATGGCTACACCTTC. This translates into CASSLTGENYGYTF.

The chain employs TRBV28 and TRBJ2-7; D possibly corresponds to TRBD1 (5 bases). V was pared by 8 bases and J by 2 bases, with 10 bases between. The CDR3 consists of 12 residues. Germline CDR1 is MDHEN and CDR2 is SYDVKM. The CDR3: CASLGQTYEQYF. The CDR3 nucleotides read TGTGCCAGCCTTGGACAAACCTACGAGCAGTACTTC.

The chain joins TRBV29-1 to TRBJ2-5, with D perhaps matching TRBD1 (5 bases). The CDR3 runs 13 residues. CDR1 is SQVTM and CDR2 is ANQGSEA in the germline V gene. V lost 4 bases and J lost 4, with 13 bases in between. The CDR3 sequence is CSVVQQGRETQYF. CDR3 coding DNA: TGCAGCGTTGTTCAGCAGGGTCGAGAGACCCAGTACTTC.

The chain carries TRBV5-4 and TRBJ2-2; D is uncertain. V lost 0 bases, J lost 1 base, and 7 bases lay in between. From germline, CDR1 is SGHNT and CDR2 YYREEE (reference sequence). This CDR3 region has 15 residues. Here the CDR3 reads CASSLGSWNTGELFF. In nucleotides, the CDR3 is TGTGCCAGCAGCTTGGGTAGCTGGAACACCGGGGAGCTGTTTTTT. The full variable domain, in which reference TRBV5-4 and TRBJ2-2 provide the parts outside the CDR3, is ETGVTQSPTHLIKTRGQQVTLRCSSQSGHNTVSWYQQALGQGPQFIFQYYREEENGRGNFPPRFSGLQFPNYSSELNVNALELDDSALYLCASSLGSWNTGELFFGEGSRLTVL.

V gene TRBV19 combines with J gene TRBJ1-5, with 9 bases fitting TRBD1. Germline CDR1 is LNHDA and CDR2 is SQIVND (reference sequence). The CDR3 sequence is 15 residues long. V was pared by 7 bases and J by 3 bases, with 7 bases of the junction left unmatched. This chain's CDR3 is CASTAGTGNNQPQHF. Written as DNA, the CDR3 is TGTGCCAGTACCGCCGGGACAGGGAACAATCAGCCCCAGCATTTT.

V gene TRBV7-9 combines with J gene TRBJ1-5; unclear D gene. This CDR3 has 15 amino acids. The germline gives CDR1 SEHNR, CDR2 FQNEAQ (reference sequence). Trimming cost V 2 bases and J 4 bases, with 12 bases left between them. CDR3 DNA sequence: TGTGCCAGCAGCTTATGGCCGAGGACTAATCAGCCCCAGCATTTT. It encodes CASSLWPRTNQPQHF.

The chain has TRBV5-1 and TRBJ2-7; D is unclear. The CDR3 consists of 13 residues. Germline V gene sequence: CDR1 SGHRS, CDR2 YFSETQ. V was pared by 4 bases and J by 2 bases, with 10 bases between. The CDR3 loop is CASSRTVTYEQYF. As DNA, the CDR3 is TGCGCCAGCAGCCGCACAGTGACCTACGAGCAGTACTTC.

The chain joins TRBV5-1 to TRBJ2-5; D is uncertain. Trimming left V 5 bases short and J 1 base short, with 9 bases between. This CDR3 is built from 13 residues. CDR1 and CDR2 (germline): SGHRS, YFSETQ. The CDR3 reads CASRGDIQETQYF. The CDR3 DNA is TGCGCCAGCAGAGGAGATATCCAAGAGACCCAGTACTTC.

V usage is TRBV5-1 and J usage is TRBJ2-3; D is perhaps TRBD2 (5 bases). The ends were cut back, 2 bases at V and 1 base at J, with 5 bases in the middle. Germline V gene data show CDR1 as SGHRS and CDR2 as YFSETQ. The CDR3 covers 13 residues. The CDR3 DNA follows: TGCGCCAGCAGCTTCGGGGGCACAGATACGCAGTATTTT. Its translation: CASSFGGTDTQYF.

The chain recombines TRBV4-2 with TRBJ2-5; 7 nucleotides match TRBD1. The CDR3 is 15 amino acids. J lost 5 bases, V lost 0 bases, and 6 bases had no gene match. CDR1 and CDR2 from the germline V gene are LGHNA and YNFKEQ. The CDR3 sequence: CASSQDLRGQETQYF. The CDR3, as DNA: TGTGCCAGCAGCCAAGATCTTAGGGGGCAGGAGACCCAGTACTTC.

This clone was found once. The V gene is TRBV16, the J gene TRBJ2-7, with TRBD1 matching over 9 bases. The V segment lost 4 bases and the J segment 1 base; nucleotides outside the gene matches: 5. The CDR3 covers 15 residues. Germline V gene sequence: CDR1 KGHSY, CDR2 FQNENV. For the CDR3, the DNA is TGTGCCAGCAGCCTCGGACAGGGGAATTCCTACGAGCAGTACTTC. It specifies CASSLGQGNSYEQYF.

This sequence joins TRBV10-3 and TRBJ2-1; 8 bases are shared with TRBD2. CDR3 length equals 13 residues. Germline V gives CDR1 ENHRY, CDR2 SYGVKD. Trimming at V came to 9 bases and at J to 7 bases, leaving 8 bases not matched to a gene. The CDR3 reads CAILRSGMNEQFF. The CDR3 DNA sequence: TGTGCCATACTTCGTAGCGGGATGAATGAGCAGTTCTTC.

This sequence joins TRBV10-3 and TRBJ1-4; D uncertain. V lost 10 bases and J lost 8, with 14 bases in between. The germline gives CDR1 ENHRY, CDR2 SYGVKD. This CDR3 has 12 amino acids. Written as DNA, the CDR3 is TGTGCCACCGCCGAACGAGGAGAAAAACTGTTTTTT. Protein product: CATAERGEKLFF.